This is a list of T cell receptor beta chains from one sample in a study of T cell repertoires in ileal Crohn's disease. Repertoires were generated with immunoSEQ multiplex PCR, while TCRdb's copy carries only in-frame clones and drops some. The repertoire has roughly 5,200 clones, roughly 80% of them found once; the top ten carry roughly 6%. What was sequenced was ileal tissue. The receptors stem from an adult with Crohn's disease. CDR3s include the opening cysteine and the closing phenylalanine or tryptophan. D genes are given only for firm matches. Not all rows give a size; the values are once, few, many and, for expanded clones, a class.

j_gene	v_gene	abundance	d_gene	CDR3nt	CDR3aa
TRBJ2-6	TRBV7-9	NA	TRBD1	TGTGCCAGCAGCAGCCGGGACAGGGGGCCTGGGGCCAACGTCCTGACTTTC	CASSSRDRGPGANVLTF
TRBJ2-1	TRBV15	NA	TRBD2	TGTGCCACCAGCAGAGAACTAGCGGGAGGTGGGAATGAGCAGTTCTTC	CATSRELAGGGNEQFF
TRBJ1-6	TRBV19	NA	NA	TGTGCCAGTAGTACCTCGACAGGCTACTATAATTCACCCCTCCACTTT	CASSTSTGYYNSPLHF
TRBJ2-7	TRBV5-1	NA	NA	TGCGCCAGCAGGAAGGACAGCCTCATTTCCTACGAGCAGTACTTC	CASRKDSLISYEQYF
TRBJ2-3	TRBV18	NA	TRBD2	TGTGCCAGCTCACCGACTAGCGGGGGATATACAGATACGCAGTATTTT	CASSPTSGGYTDTQYF
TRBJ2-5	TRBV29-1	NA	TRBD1	TGCAGCGTTAAGGGATGGGGACAGGGGGCAGGGGAGACCCAGTACTTC	CSVKGWGQGAGETQYF
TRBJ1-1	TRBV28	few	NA	TGTGCCAGCAGTTCGGCCGACACCACTGAAGCTTTCTTT	CASSSADTTEAFF
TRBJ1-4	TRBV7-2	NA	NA	TGTGCCAGCAGCTTATTTATCTCTGAAAAACTGTTTTTT	CASSLFISEKLFF
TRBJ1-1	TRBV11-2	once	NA	TGTGCCAGCAGCCTCACGGTGAACACTGAAGCTTTCTTT	CASSLTVNTEAFF
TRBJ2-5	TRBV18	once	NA	TGTGCCAGCTCATCCCTAAATGTAGAGACCCAGTACTTC	CASSSLNVETQYF
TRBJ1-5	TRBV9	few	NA	TGTGCCAGCAGCGTTACCGAAAGGGGGGGCTCCGGTAATCAGCCCCAGCATTTT	CASSVTERGGSGNQPQHF
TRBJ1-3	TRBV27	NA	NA	TGTGCCAGCAGACTCAACGGGGGTACTGGAAACACCATATATTTT	CASRLNGGTGNTIYF
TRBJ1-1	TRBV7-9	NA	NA	TGTGCCAGCAGCCCCACGGGGGTTTTTAACACTGAAGCTTTCTTT	CASSPTGVFNTEAFF
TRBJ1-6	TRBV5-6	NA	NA	TGTGCCAGCAGTCTTACAGGGTACAATTCACCCCTCCACTTT	CASSLTGYNSPLHF
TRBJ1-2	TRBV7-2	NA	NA	TGTGCCAGTGCCAGACAGAACGATAACTATGGCTACACCTTC	CASARQNDNYGYTF
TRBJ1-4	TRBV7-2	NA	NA	TGTGCCAGCAGCCGGGACGCGGGGGGTGAAAAACTGTTTTTT	CASSRDAGGEKLFF
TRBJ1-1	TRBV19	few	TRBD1	TGTGCCAGTAGCCCTGACAGGGGGTACACTGAAGCTTTCTTT	CASSPDRGYTEAFF
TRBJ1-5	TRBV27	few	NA	TGTGCCAGCAGGCCAGACAGGCACCATCAGCCCCAGCATTTT	CASRPDRHHQPQHF
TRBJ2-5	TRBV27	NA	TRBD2	TGTGCCAGCAGTTTTGCGGGGGGGCTCCAAGAGACCCAGTACTTC	CASSFAGGLQETQYF
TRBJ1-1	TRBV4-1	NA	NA	TGCGCCAGCAGCCAGAGGCGCGAGGAAACTGAAGCTTTCTTT	CASSQRREETEAFF
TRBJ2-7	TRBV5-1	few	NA	TGCGCCAGCAGCTCCGGGACACTCAACTACGAGCAGTACTTC	CASSSGTLNYEQYF
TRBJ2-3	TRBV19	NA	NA	TGTGCCAGTAGTATGCTTGGGACAAAACATACGCAGTATTTT	CASSMLGTKHTQYF
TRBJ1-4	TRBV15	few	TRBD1	TGTGCCACCAGCAGGGACAGGTTAAATGAAAAACTGTTTTTT	CATSRDRLNEKLFF
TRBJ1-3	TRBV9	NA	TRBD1	TGTGCCAGCAGCGTAGAGACAGGGAAGGACACCATATATTTT	CASSVETGKDTIYF
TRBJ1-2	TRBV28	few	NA	TGTGCCAGCAGTTCCACTAGGGCTGGCTACACCTTC	CASSSTRAGYTF
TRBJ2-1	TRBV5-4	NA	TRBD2	TGTGCCAGCAGACTGGAGCTAGCGGGATACAATGAGCAGTTCTTC	CASRLELAGYNEQFF
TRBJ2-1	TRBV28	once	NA	TGTGCCAGCAGCAAATACAATGAGCAGTTCTTC	CASSKYNEQFF
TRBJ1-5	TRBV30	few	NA	TGTGCCTGGAGTCACAGGGAAAATCAGCCCCAGCATTTT	CAWSHRENQPQHF
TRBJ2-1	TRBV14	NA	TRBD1	TGTGCCAGCAGCCACCAGGACCGGACAGGGAAGGTGCAGTTCTTC	CASSHQDRTGKVQFF
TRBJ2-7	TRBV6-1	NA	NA	TGTGCCAGCAGTGAAACAGGGCGAATCTACGAGCAGTACTTC	CASSETGRIYEQYF
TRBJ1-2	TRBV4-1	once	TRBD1	TGCGCCAGCAGCCGGGGACAGGGGGCACTCGATGGCTACACCTTC	CASSRGQGALDGYTF
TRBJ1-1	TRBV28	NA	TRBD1	TGTGCCAGCAGTTTTGGGACAGACACTGAAGCTTTCTTT	CASSFGTDTEAFF
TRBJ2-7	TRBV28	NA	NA	TGTGCCAGCAGTTTCTGGGGGCTCCTTCTCTACGAGCAGTACTTC	CASSFWGLLLYEQYF
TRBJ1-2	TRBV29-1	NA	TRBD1	TGCAGCGTGGCTGAGGGACAGGGGATTTATGGCTACACCTTC	CSVAEGQGIYGYTF
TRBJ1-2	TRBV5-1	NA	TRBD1	TGCGCCAGCAGCTTAGGGGGCCCCCGTGGCTACACCTTC	CASSLGGPRGYTF
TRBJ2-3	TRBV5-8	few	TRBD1	TGTGCCAGCAGCCCCGGGACAGGTTCCACAGATACGCAGTATTTT	CASSPGTGSTDTQYF
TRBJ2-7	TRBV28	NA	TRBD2	TGTGCCAGCAGCCGGGCGGGAGAGGGCACCTACGAGCAGTACTTC	CASSRAGEGTYEQYF
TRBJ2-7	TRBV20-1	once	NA	TGCAGTGCTAGTGTGTCTAACGAGCAGTACTTC	CSASVSNEQYF
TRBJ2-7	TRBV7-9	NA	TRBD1	TGTGCCAGCAGCTTAGGGCAGGGGGCTAAGTACTTC	CASSLGQGAKYF
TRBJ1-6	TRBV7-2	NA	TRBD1	TGTGCCAGCAGCATCCGGACAGGGAGGGATTCACCCCTCCACTTT	CASSIRTGRDSPLHF
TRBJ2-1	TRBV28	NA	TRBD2	TGTGCCAGCAGTTTGGGGGGACTAGCCGCCAATGAGCAGTTCTTC	CASSLGGLAANEQFF
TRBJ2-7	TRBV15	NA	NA	TGTGCCACCAGCCAGGACAGAGCCTACGAGCAGTACTTC	CATSQDRAYEQYF
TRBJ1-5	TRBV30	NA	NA	TGTGCCTGGGGACAAGGGTCCAATCAGCCCCAGCATTTT	CAWGQGSNQPQHF
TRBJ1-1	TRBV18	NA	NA	TGTGCCAGCTCAGGCCCGATCCAACCTTACACTGAAGCTTTCTTT	CASSGPIQPYTEAFF
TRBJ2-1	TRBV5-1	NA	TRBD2	TGCGCCAGCAGCTTGGTGGCGGGGGGGCCGAATGAGCAGTTCTTC	CASSLVAGGPNEQFF
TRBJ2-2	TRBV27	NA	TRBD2	TGTGCCAGCAGCCCTGGGCCCGGGGGGGGAACCGGGGAGCTGTTTTTT	CASSPGPGGGTGELFF
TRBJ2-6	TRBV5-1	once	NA	TGCGCCAGCAGCTTACAGGGAGAGGGACGCTCTGGGGCCAACGTCCTGACTTTC	CASSLQGEGRSGANVLTF
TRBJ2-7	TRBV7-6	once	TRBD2	TGTGCCAGCAGCCAACCTGCTAGCGGGGATCACTACGAGCAGTACTTC	CASSQPASGDHYEQYF
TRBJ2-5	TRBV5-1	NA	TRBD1	TGCGCCAGCAGCGCAGCACCGGGACAGGGAGAGACCCAGTACTTC	CASSAAPGQGETQYF
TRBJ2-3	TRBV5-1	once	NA	TGCGCCAGCAGCCCCGGCGGGTTCGGAACAGATACGCAGTATTTT	CASSPGGFGTDTQYF
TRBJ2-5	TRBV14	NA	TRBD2	TGTGCCAGCAGCCAAGACGGACTAGCTCAAGAGACCCAGTACTTC	CASSQDGLAQETQYF
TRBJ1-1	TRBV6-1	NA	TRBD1	TGTGCCAGCAGTGAAGCGCCCAGGGGGCGGAACACTGAAGCTTTCTTT	CASSEAPRGRNTEAFF
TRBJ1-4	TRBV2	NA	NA	TGTGCCAGCGCTGAAAGAGGAACTAGTGAAAAACTGTTTTTT	CASAERGTSEKLFF
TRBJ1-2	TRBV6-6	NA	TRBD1	TGTGCCAGCAGTTATGGACAGGGAAGCTATGGCTACACCTTC	CASSYGQGSYGYTF
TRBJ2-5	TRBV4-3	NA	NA	TGCGCCAGCAGCCGGTCACAGGGTCGGGGGGCAGGAGAGACCCAGTACTTC	CASSRSQGRGAGETQYF
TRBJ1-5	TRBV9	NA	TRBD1	TGTGCCAGCAGCCCTACAGGGGGCGCAGATGTACAGCCCCAGCATTTT	CASSPTGGADVQPQHF
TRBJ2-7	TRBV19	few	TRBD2	TGTGCCAGTAGTATAGATGCGTCTAGCGGGAGGTACGAGCAGTACTTC	CASSIDASSGRYEQYF
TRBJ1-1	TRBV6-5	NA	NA	TGTGCCAGCAGTTATCAGGCTCGAGTGAACACTGAAGCTTTCTTT	CASSYQARVNTEAFF
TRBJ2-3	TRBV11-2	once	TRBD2	TGTGCCAGCAGCTTAGATCCCCTAGCGGGGGGGGATACGCAGTATTTT	CASSLDPLAGGDTQYF